These 12 T cell receptor beta chains share one sample of origin, sequenced in a study of T-cell reconstitution after alpha-beta-depleted transplantation in children. Unique molecular identifiers featured in how the TCRbeta library was prepared. TCRdb reanalysed the PCR reads using MiXCR and keeps one entry per CDR3 protein. The profile shows 440,000 or so distinct CDR3 sequences, 43% of them singletons. This material consisted of PBMCs, taken before TCRalphabeta/CD19-depleted stem cell transplant. Source of these receptors: a girl aged 2 to 9 with aplastic anemia, due to receive a stem cell transplant.

The rearrangement links TRBV20-1 to TRBJ2-7; D not certain. Germline CDR1 is DFQATT and CDR2 is SNEGSKA (reference sequence). The length of the CDR3 is 12 residues. Trimming left V 5 bases short and J 3 bases short, with 11 bases between. The CDR3 loop is CSAGVPRYEQYF. Written as DNA, the CDR3 is TGCAGTGCTGGTGTTCCACGCTACGAGCAGTACTTC.

The V and J genes are TRBV18 and TRBJ2-7, with 7 bases lining up with TRBD2. The CDR3 sequence is 13 residues long. Germline trimming cut 6 bases from V and 7 bases from J; bases unmatched to any gene: 9. CDR1 is KGHSH and CDR2 is LQKENI in the germline V gene. CDR3 sequence reads: CASSRAGTGEQYF. The CDR3 DNA reads as TGTGCCAGCTCTCGAGCGGGGACGGGTGAGCAGTACTTC.

This clonotype has a count of ten or more. The rearrangement links TRBV6-5 to TRBJ2-3; D possibly corresponds to TRBD2 (6 bases). The CDR3 length is 15 residues. Trimming shortened V by 2 bases and J by 0 bases, and 9 bases separated the two germline ends. Germline V gene data show CDR1 as MNHEY and CDR2 as SVGAGI. CDR3 region: CASSYPGGSTDTQYF. CDR3 in DNA: TGTGCCAGCAGTTACCCCGGGGGTAGCACAGATACGCAGTATTTT.

There are a few counts of this clonotype. J is TRBJ2-7 and V is TRBV18; D ambiguous. This CDR3 spans 18 amino acids. Germline V CDR1 and CDR2: KGHSH, LQKENI. V was shortened by 2 bases and J by 3 bases, with 23 bases between the two germline ends. CDR3: CASSPVFGSHSAIYEQYF. The CDR3, as DNA: TGTGCCAGCTCACCAGTCTTCGGAAGCCACTCGGCCATCTACGAGCAGTACTTC.

This chain uses TRBV10-3 with TRBJ2-7, with D perhaps TRBD2 (5 bases). The CDR3 totals 12 residues. Germline lookup yields CDR1 ENHRY and CDR2 SYGVKD. Deletions cut 8 bases from V and 2 bases from J, with 10 bases between. CDR3 residues: CAISGGTYEQYF. As DNA, the CDR3 is TGTGCCATCTCAGGAGGAACCTACGAGCAGTACTTC.

This clonotype has a count of ten or more. The chain couples TRBV9 to TRBJ2-2; D is perhaps TRBD1 or TRBD2 (5 bases each). Germline V gives CDR1 SGDLS, CDR2 YYNGEE. V was cut by 4 bases and J by 0 bases, with 16 bases left in between. The CDR3 runs to 17 residues. The CDR3 spells CASSLTQEVANTGELFF. The CDR3 DNA follows: TGTGCCAGCAGCTTAACACAGGAGGTTGCGAACACCGGGGAGCTGTTTTTT.

This chain connects TRBV5-1 to TRBJ2-3, with 10 bases identical to TRBD1. The CDR3 totals 16 residues. The germline V gene has CDR1 SGHRS and CDR2 YFSETQ. V lost 0 bases and J lost 6; bases outside the gene matches: 7. CDR3 amino acids: CASSLAGTGVKDTQYF. CDR3 DNA sequence: TGCGCCAGCAGCTTGGCCGGGACAGGGGTTAAGGATACGCAGTATTTT. The whole variable domain, filled in from reference TRBV5-1 and TRBJ2-3, reads KAGVTQTPRYLIKTRGQQVTLSCSPISGHRSVSWYQQTPGQGLQFLFEYFSETQRNKGNFPGRFSGRQFSNSRSEMNVSTLELGDSALYLCASSLAGTGVKDTQYFGPGTRLTVL.

This clonotype came up many times. The V call is TRBV18, the J call TRBJ2-5; D remains unclear. V lost 3 bases and J 1 base, leaving 0 bases between the germline ends. The V gene's germline CDR1 is KGHSH and CDR2 LQKENI. CDR3 length: 11 residues. The CDR3 here is CASSPQETQYF. The CDR3 coding sequence is TGTGCCAGCTCACCCCAAGAGACCCAGTACTTC.

The rearrangement uses TRBV18 and TRBJ2-2, with D maybe TRBD1 (6 bases). Germline V gene sequence: CDR1 KGHSH, CDR2 LQKENI. Trimming pared 9 bases from V and 4 bases from J, leaving 18 bases between. The CDR3 is 15 residues long. This CDR3 is CASRWTASSTGELFF. The DNA of the CDR3 is TGTGCCAGTCGCTGGACAGCCTCGAGCACCGGGGAGCTGTTTTTT.

This clonotype was observed a few times. This chain joins TRBV20-1 and TRBJ2-3; D might be TRBD1 (6 bases). CDR3 length: 13 amino acids. Germline V gives CDR1 DFQATT, CDR2 SNEGSKA (reference sequence). The V and J ends lost 6 bases and 7 bases respectively, with 17 bases between them. CDR3 nucleotide sequence: TGCAGTGCCCGAGTTGGGGGCTCACATACGCAGTATTTT. Protein sequence: CSARVGGSHTQYF.

This clonotype was seen a few times. The chain couples TRBV6-1 to TRBJ2-1; 8 bases align to TRBD1. Germline trimming cut 6 bases from V and 6 bases from J; bases unmatched to any gene: 13. Germline V gene sequence: CDR1 MNHNS, CDR2 SASEGT. The CDR3 consists of 16 residues. CDR3 sequence (DNA): TGTGCCAGCAGCCACCGAGGACAGGGATGGGGCAATGAGCAGTTCTTC. Its translation: CASSHRGQGWGNEQFF.

The chain combines TRBV7-2 with TRBJ1-6; D unresolved. The CDR3 consists of 13 residues. Germline V gene lookup returns CDR1 SGHTA and CDR2 FQGNSA. V lost 2 bases, J lost 13 bases, and 12 bases lay in between. CDR3 protein: CASSLIESEPLHF. The CDR3 region has the DNA TGTGCCAGCAGCTTAATAGAAAGTGAGCCCCTCCACTTT.